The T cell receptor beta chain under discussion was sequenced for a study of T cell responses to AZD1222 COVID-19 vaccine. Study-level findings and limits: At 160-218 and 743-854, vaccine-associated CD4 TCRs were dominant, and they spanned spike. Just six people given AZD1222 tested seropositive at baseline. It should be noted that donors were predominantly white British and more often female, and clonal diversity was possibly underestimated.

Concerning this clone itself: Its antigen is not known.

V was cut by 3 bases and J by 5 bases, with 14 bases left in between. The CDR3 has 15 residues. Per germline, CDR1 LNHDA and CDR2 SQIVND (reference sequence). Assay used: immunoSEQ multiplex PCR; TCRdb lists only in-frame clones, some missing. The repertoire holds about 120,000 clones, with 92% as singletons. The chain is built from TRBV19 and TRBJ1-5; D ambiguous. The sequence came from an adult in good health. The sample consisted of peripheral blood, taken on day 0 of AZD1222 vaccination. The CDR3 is CASSIKSSWYQPQHF. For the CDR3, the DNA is TGTGCCAGTAGTATTAAGAGCTCCTGGTATCAGCCCCAGCATTTT.